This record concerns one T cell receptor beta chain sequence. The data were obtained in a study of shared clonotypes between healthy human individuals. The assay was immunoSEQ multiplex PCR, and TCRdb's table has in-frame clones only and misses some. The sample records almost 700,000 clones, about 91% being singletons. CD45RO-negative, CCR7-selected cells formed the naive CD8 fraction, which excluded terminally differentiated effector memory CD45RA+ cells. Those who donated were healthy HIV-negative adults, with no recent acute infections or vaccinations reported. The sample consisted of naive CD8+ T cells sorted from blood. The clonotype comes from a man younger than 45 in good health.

DNA of the CDR3: TGTGCCAGTAGTATAATCCCTGGGACCGGGGAGCTGTTTTTT. This gives the protein CASSIIPGTGELFF. The rearrangement joins TRBV19 to TRBJ2-2; D is unresolved. The germline V gene has CDR1 LNHDA and CDR2 SQIVND (reference sequence). This CDR3 region has 14 residues. V lost 2 bases and J 5 bases, leaving 9 bases between the germline ends.